The present entry profiles one T cell receptor (beta chain) with its context. Its target is unknown. This sample was included in a study of cytomegalovirus exposure and HLA in healthy donors. Study-wide results and limits: A later analysis appeared to link common viral pathogens to several of the most significant clusters.

With 60 Vbeta and 13 Jbeta primers, the PCR was carried out. As handled by the study authors: Among the unique TCR beta chains that a later analysis counted, about 85 million in all, approximately 12 million were shared. The repertoire was sequenced with immunoSEQ multiplex PCR; TCRdb's copy has only in-frame clones and lacks some. The DNA gave D and trimming, while V, J and clone size come from that table. The sample shows approximately 130,000 clones, 75% to 85% of them seen only once. Germline V gives CDR1 LNHDA, CDR2 SQIVND (reference sequence). The V end lost 5 bases, the J end lost 4 bases, and 23 bases lay between the germline ends. The CDR3 length is 17 residues.

The sequenced material came from PBMCs. The sequence came from a woman aged 45 to 65 in good health and CMV-seropositive. The gene calls are TRBV19 and TRBJ1-2; a weak D match, TRBD1 (6 bases). The CDR3 sequence: CASSSRGAGTPPYGYTF. CDR3 DNA sequence: TGTGCCAGTAGTTCCCGGGGGGCAGGTACGCCTCCCTATGGCTACACCTTC.